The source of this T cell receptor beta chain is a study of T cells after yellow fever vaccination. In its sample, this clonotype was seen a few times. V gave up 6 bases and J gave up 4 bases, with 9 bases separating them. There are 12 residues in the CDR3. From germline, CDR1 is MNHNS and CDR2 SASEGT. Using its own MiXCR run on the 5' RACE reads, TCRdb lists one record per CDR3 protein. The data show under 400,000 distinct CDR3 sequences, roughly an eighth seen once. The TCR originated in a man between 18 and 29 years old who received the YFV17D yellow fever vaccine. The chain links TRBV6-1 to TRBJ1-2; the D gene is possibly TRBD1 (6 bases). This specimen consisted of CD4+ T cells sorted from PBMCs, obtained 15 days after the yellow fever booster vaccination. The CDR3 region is CASSGQLYGYTF. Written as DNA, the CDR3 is TGTGCCAGCAGCGGACAGCTCTATGGCTACACCTTC.